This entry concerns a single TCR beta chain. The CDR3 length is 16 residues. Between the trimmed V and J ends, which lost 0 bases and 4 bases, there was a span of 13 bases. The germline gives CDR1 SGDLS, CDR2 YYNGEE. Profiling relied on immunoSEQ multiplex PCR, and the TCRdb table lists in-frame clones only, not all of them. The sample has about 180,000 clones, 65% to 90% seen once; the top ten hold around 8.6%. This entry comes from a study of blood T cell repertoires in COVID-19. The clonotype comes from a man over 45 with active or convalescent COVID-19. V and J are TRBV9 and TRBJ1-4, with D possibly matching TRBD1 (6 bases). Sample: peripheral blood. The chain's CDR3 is CASSVAPQGGNEKLFF. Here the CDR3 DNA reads TGTGCCAGCAGCGTAGCGCCACAGGGTGGTAATGAAAAACTGTTTTTT.